Listed here are 27 T cell receptor beta chains from one sample, sequenced in a study of T cell responses to AZD1222 COVID-19 vaccine (dated by TCRdb to about 2021). The library relied on the immunoSEQ multiplex PCR assay. The source is immuneACCESS, and TCRdb retained only in-frame sequences with V and J called. Part of the clones is not carried over; for the studies checked, unresolved V genes explain less than half of this, and the remainder is unexplained. Present in this sample are roughly 100,000 clones, roughly 89% of which were seen just once. 35% to 50% of the sample belongs to the ten largest clones. This sample's time point label indicates: about 28 days (+/-7) after the second vaccine dose. Sequencing was performed on peripheral blood, taken 28 days after the second AZD1222 dose. The origin of the receptors is an adult who received the AZD1222 COVID-19 vaccine.

The chain carries TRBV24-1 and TRBJ1-5; unclear D gene. V was pared by 3 bases and J by 11 bases, with 16 bases between. Germline V gene lookup returns CDR1 KGHDR and CDR2 SFDVKD. The CDR3 runs 14 residues. The DNA of the CDR3 is TGTGCCACCAGTGATCCCCTAGAGCCTAAGGCCCAGCATTTT. This translates into CATSDPLEPKAQHF.

This chain joins TRBV28 and TRBJ1-2, with 12 bases that match TRBD1. Germline V gene sequence: CDR1 MDHEN, CDR2 SYDVKM. V lost 5 bases to trimming and J lost 2 bases; unmatched junction nucleotides: 12. This CDR3 spans 18 amino acids. CDR3 protein: CASSTGQGALRPNYGYTF. As DNA, the CDR3 is TGTGCCAGCAGTACGGGACAGGGGGCGCTTCGCCCGAACTATGGCTACACCTTC.

This clone was detected a few times. CDR3 DNA: TGTGCCAGCAGTTACGGTTTTACAGATACGCAGTATTTT. This codes for CASSYGFTDTQYF. This chain links TRBV6-5 with TRBJ2-3; unclear D gene. The V end lost 2 bases, the J end lost 3 bases, and 6 bases lay between the germline ends. Germline CDR1 reads MNHEY; CDR2 reads SVGAGI. The CDR3 contains 13 residues.

The rearrangement joins TRBV5-1 to TRBJ2-7, with D perhaps assigned TRBD1 or TRBD2 (5 bases each). The CDR3 is made up of 15 amino acids. Trimming stripped 4 bases from V and 6 bases from J, with 20 bases between. Germline CDR1 SGHRS, CDR2 YFSETQ. CDR3 region: CASSHSSNLRGEQYF. The CDR3 coding sequence is TGCGCCAGCAGCCACTCCAGTAACCTGAGGGGCGAGCAGTACTTC.

The chain couples TRBV3-1 (or the pseudogene TRBV3-2) to TRBJ1-2, with D possibly being TRBD1 (6 bases). The germline CDR1 and CDR2 sequences are LGHDT and YNNKEL (reference sequence). The CDR3 is 18 residues long. Trimming left V 0 bases short and J 2 bases short, with 19 bases between. This chain's CDR3 is CASSQEPKWGAPNYGYTF. The CDR3 region has the DNA TGTGCCAGCAGCCAAGAACCTAAGTGGGGGGCGCCCAACTATGGCTACACCTTC.

This chain joins TRBV5-1 and TRBJ2-7; 9 bases align to TRBD2. CDR1 is SGHRS, CDR2 YFSETQ, per germline. V gave up 4 bases and J gave up 4 bases; unmatched junction bases: 9. The CDR3 totals 15 residues. The CDR3 nucleotides are TGCGCCAGCAGCCTATACCCAGCGGGAGGTTACGAGCAGTACTTC. Translated, it gives CASSLYPAGGYEQYF.

This rearrangement joins TRBV28 to TRBJ2-7; 9 nucleotides match TRBD2. The J segment lost 11 bases and the V segment lost 6 bases, leaving 20 bases of the junction unmatched. The germline V gene encodes CDR1 MDHEN and CDR2 SYDVKM. The CDR3 extends over 16 amino acids. The CDR3 region is CASSPRGVSGSRGEYF. As DNA, the CDR3 is TGTGCCAGCAGCCCCCGGGGTGTTAGCGGGAGCCGGGGGGAGTACTTC.

V usage is TRBV28 and J usage is TRBJ2-3; tentatively, D is TRBD1 or TRBD2 (5 bases each). Germline loops: CDR1 MDHEN, CDR2 SYDVKM. CDR3 length: 16 amino acids. Trimming took 7 bases from V and 0 from J, leaving 17 bases between them. Here the CDR3 DNA reads TGTGCCAGCACATTTTGGGGGTCTAGTAGCACAGATACGCAGTATTTT. Protein product: CASTFWGSSSTDTQYF. Using reference TRBV28 and TRBJ2-3 for the parts outside the CDR3, the full variable domain is DVKVTQSSRYLVKRTGEKVFLECVQDMDHENMFWYRQDPGLGLRLIYFSYDVKMKEKGDIPEGYSVSREKKERFSLILESASTNQTSMYLCASTFWGSSSTDTQYFGPGTRLTVL.

The J gene is TRBJ2-1, the V gene TRBV5-1, with D perhaps matching TRBD2 (6 bases). Trimming cost V 4 bases and J 12 bases, with 26 bases left between them. Germline loops: CDR1 SGHRS, CDR2 YFSETQ. This CDR3 spans 16 amino acids. Here the CDR3 reads CASSLAQQSGGGRQFF. In DNA, the CDR3 is TGCGCCAGCAGCCTGGCCCAACAATCTGGGGGAGGTCGGCAGTTCTTC.

V is TRBV27 and J is TRBJ1-1; no clear D gene. V was pared by 2 bases and J by 1 base, with 11 bases between. The length of the CDR3 is 15 residues. Germline CDR1 and CDR2: MNHEY and SMNVEV (reference sequence). CDR3: CASSLGWVRNTEAFF. The CDR3 DNA follows: TGTGCCAGCAGTTTAGGCTGGGTTAGGAACACTGAAGCTTTCTTT.

The chain joins TRBV27 to TRBJ2-2; 11 positions match TRBD2. Trimming cost V 5 bases and J 4 bases; bases outside gene matches: 6. The germline gives CDR1 MNHEY, CDR2 SMNVEV (reference sequence). The CDR3 has 16 residues. Written as DNA, the CDR3 is TGTGCCAGCAGTATCCTTCTAGCGGGAGGCACCGGGGAGCTGTTTTTT. Protein product: CASSILLAGGTGELFF.

This chain uses TRBV7-2 with TRBJ1-5; 9 bases are a match to TRBD1. This CDR3 spans 14 amino acids. The J segment lost 4 bases and the V segment lost 5 bases, leaving 3 bases of the junction unmatched. In germline, CDR1 is SGHTA, CDR2 FQGNSA. CDR3 amino acids: CASSLGQGNQPQHF. Written as DNA, the CDR3 is TGTGCCAGCAGCCTCGGACAGGGGAATCAGCCCCAGCATTTT. Using reference TRBV7-2 and TRBJ1-5 for the parts outside the CDR3, the full variable domain is GAGVSQSPSNKVTEKGKDVELRCDPISGHTALYWYRQSLGQGLEFLIYFQGNSAPDKSGLPSDRFSAERTGGSVSTLTIQRTQQEDSAVYLCASSLGQGNQPQHFGDGTRLSIL.

The chain combines TRBV30 with TRBJ1-4; 9 nucleotides line up with TRBD1. CDR3 length: 15 amino acids. The V segment lost 0 bases and the J segment 8 bases; nucleotides outside the gene matches: 7. Germline-derived CDR1 and CDR2 are GTSNPN and SVGIG (reference sequence). CDR3 sequence (DNA): TGTGCCTGGAGTGTAGTTACAGGGGGCCCGGAAAAACTGTTTTTT. This codes for CAWSVVTGGPEKLFF.

The chain links TRBV5-1 to TRBJ1-2; 9 bases align to TRBD1. After removal of 0 bases from V and 8 bases from J, the junction contained 8 bases not matched to a gene. The CDR3 is 15 residues long. Germline CDR1 SGHRS, CDR2 YFSETQ. The chain's CDR3 is CASSLVRQGVGGYTF. For the CDR3, the DNA is TGCGCCAGCAGCTTGGTACGACAGGGGGTAGGAGGCTACACCTTC. Complete variable domain (other parts from reference TRBV5-1 and TRBJ1-2): KAGVTQTPRYLIKTRGQQVTLSCSPISGHRSVSWYQQTPGQGLQFLFEYFSETQRNKGNFPGRFSGRQFSNSRSEMNVSTLELGDSALYLCASSLVRQGVGGYTFGSGTRLTVV.

This clone showed up just once. V and J are TRBV4-3 and TRBJ2-5, with 7 bases identical to TRBD1. Looked up from germline, CDR1 is LGHNA and CDR2 is YSLEER. The CDR3 covers 14 residues. V dropped 2 bases and J dropped 3; count of bases not matched to a gene: 3. Here the CDR3 DNA reads TGCGCCAGCAGCCAAAATGACAGGGAAGAGACCCAGTACTTC. Translating gives CASSQNDREETQYF.

This clone was counted a few times. The gene calls are TRBV5-1 and TRBJ2-5, with a tentative D call TRBD1 (7 bases). V shed 0 bases and J shed 4 bases, with 13 bases lying between them. Per germline, CDR1 SGHRS and CDR2 YFSETQ. The length of the CDR3 is 15 residues. In nucleotides, the CDR3 is TGCGCCAGCAGCTTGGGGAGGGGGCGTGGAGAGACCCAGTACTTC. It is translated as CASSLGRGRGETQYF.

V usage is TRBV11-3 and J usage is TRBJ2-7, with 8 bases that match TRBD1. Germline trimming cut 4 bases from V and 1 base from J; bases unmatched to any gene: 9. The CDR3 consists of 16 residues. Looked up from germline, CDR1 is SGHNT and CDR2 is YENEEA. The CDR3 here is CASSSGGGTGSYEQYF. The CDR3 region has the DNA TGTGCCAGCAGCTCTGGAGGCGGGACAGGATCCTACGAGCAGTACTTC.

The rearrangement uses TRBV18 and TRBJ1-5; no firm D call. This CDR3 comprises 17 residues. Germline-derived CDR1 and CDR2 are KGHSH and LQKENI. V dropped 1 base and J dropped 2 bases, with 15 bases sitting between them. The CDR3 spells CASSPLPRALGNQPQHF. The DNA of the CDR3 is TGTGCCAGCTCACCACTTCCACGGGCCCTGGGCAATCAGCCCCAGCATTTT.

The chain links TRBV6-5 to TRBJ1-2, with 7 nucleotides matching TRBD1. CDR1 MNHEY and CDR2 SVGAGI come from the germline V gene. This CDR3 has 12 amino acids. Trimming removed 6 bases from V and 9 bases from J; junction bases left unmatched: 7. DNA of the CDR3: TGTGCCAGCAGGGACGACAGGGATCGCTACACCTTC. Translating gives CASRDDRDRYTF.

The chain joins TRBV6-5 to TRBJ2-3; 7 bases are shared with TRBD1. The germline CDR1 and CDR2 sequences are MNHEY and SVGAGI. The trim removed 10 bases at V and 0 bases at J, leaving 4 bases unmatched. The CDR3 is 13 amino acids. DNA for the CDR3: TGTGCCACCGACAGGGAGAGCACAGATACGCAGTATTTT. Encoded protein: CATDRESTDTQYF.

The chain couples TRBV14 to TRBJ2-5, with TRBD2 matching over 7 bases. In germline, CDR1 is SGHDN, CDR2 FVKESK. This CDR3 region has 16 residues. V dropped 4 bases and J dropped 4; count of bases not matched to a gene: 12. This CDR3 is CASSPSRGRSVETQYF. DNA of the CDR3: TGTGCCAGCAGCCCCTCTCGCGGGAGAAGTGTAGAGACCCAGTACTTC.

The V gene is TRBV2, the J gene TRBJ1-6, with 9 bases lining up with TRBD1. Germline assignment: CDR1 SNHLY and CDR2 FYNNEI. The ends lost 4 bases at V and 7 bases at J; junction bases unmatched: 5. The CDR3 is made up of 15 amino acids. The chain's CDR3 is CASSGEGTGNSPLHF. DNA for the CDR3: TGTGCCAGCAGTGGAGAGGGGACAGGGAATTCACCCCTCCACTTT.

The chain combines TRBV5-6 with TRBJ1-3; 7 bases align to TRBD1. With V trimmed by 3 bases and J by 4 bases, 7 bases remained unmatched. The CDR3 is 15 amino acids. CDR1 is SGHDT, CDR2 YYEEEE, per germline. The CDR3 sequence is CASSSLSGQGNTIYF. The CDR3 DNA reads as TGTGCCAGCAGCTCACTATCGGGACAGGGAAACACCATATATTTT.

The chain uses TRBV2 and TRBJ2-7; 11 nucleotides match TRBD2. V dropped 7 bases and J dropped 2; count of bases not matched to a gene: 1. Germline CDR1 SNHLY, CDR2 FYNNEI. CDR3 length: 13 residues. CDR3 in DNA: TGTGCCAGCACGACTAGCGGGGCCTACGAGCAGTACTTC. It yields the protein CASTTSGAYEQYF.

The gene calls are TRBV28 and TRBJ2-1; no firm D call. The germline gives CDR1 MDHEN, CDR2 SYDVKM. This CDR3 is 14 amino acids long. Trimming took off 5 bases at V and 5 bases at J, with 13 bases between the two ends. The CDR3 bases are TGTGCCAGCAGTCCGAAACTCGTCGACAATGAGCAGTTCTTC. The encoded protein is CASSPKLVDNEQFF. Full variable domain (remainder filled in from reference TRBV28 and TRBJ2-1): DVKVTQSSRYLVKRTGEKVFLECVQDMDHENMFWYRQDPGLGLRLIYFSYDVKMKEKGDIPEGYSVSREKKERFSLILESASTNQTSMYLCASSPKLVDNEQFFGPGTRLTVL.

This clone was detected a few times. The chain couples TRBV4-2 to TRBJ2-7, with TRBD1 matching 7 bases. V lost 6 bases, J lost 2 bases, and 10 bases stayed unmatched. The CDR3 runs 15 residues. The germline V gene has CDR1 LGHNA and CDR2 YNFKEQ. DNA of the CDR3: TGTGCCAGCAGACTCCGGGACAGCCATACCTACGAGCAGTACTTC. This gives the protein CASRLRDSHTYEQYF.

The chain couples TRBV28 to TRBJ1-2; no definite D call. This CDR3 region has 13 residues. Trimming removed 3 bases from V and 7 bases from J, with 12 bases in between. Germline CDR1 and CDR2: MDHEN and SYDVKM. The CDR3 DNA reads TGTGCCAGCAGTTTGCCAGGAGGAATTGGCTACACCTTC. Its protein product is CASSLPGGIGYTF.